This T cell receptor beta chain was identified in a study of T cells in Graves' hyperthyroidism and ophthalmopathy. The study's findings and limits: Peripheral blood also featured most of the thyroid clonotypes expanded above 0.001.

Together with thyroid ultrasound, orbital computed tomography, serum thyroxine and TRAb, clinical symptoms were used for diagnoses. Only a few counts were recorded for this clonotype. Its antigen is unidentified. Amplification of TCR beta CDR3 regions was performed using RNA transcripts as template. HTBI primers drove first-round RT-PCR of the TCR CDR3. Each CDR3 protein is one row after TCRdb ran MiXCR on the multiplex PCR reads. The sample has 450,000 to 600,000 distinct CDR3 sequences; 15% to 20% are singletons. V was trimmed by 6 bases and J by 0 bases, leaving 15 bases between them. The CDR3 sequence is 15 residues long. The V gene's germline CDR1 is SGHRS and CDR2 YFSETQ.

The clonotype was recovered from a man in his forties with Graves' ophthalmopathy. The specimen sequenced was blood. The V call is TRBV5-1, the J call TRBJ1-2; weak D call: TRBD1 (5 bases). The CDR3, as DNA: TGCGCCAGCAAATTCAGGGCAGAAGCTAACTATGGCTACACCTTC. Its translation: CASKFRAEANYGYTF.